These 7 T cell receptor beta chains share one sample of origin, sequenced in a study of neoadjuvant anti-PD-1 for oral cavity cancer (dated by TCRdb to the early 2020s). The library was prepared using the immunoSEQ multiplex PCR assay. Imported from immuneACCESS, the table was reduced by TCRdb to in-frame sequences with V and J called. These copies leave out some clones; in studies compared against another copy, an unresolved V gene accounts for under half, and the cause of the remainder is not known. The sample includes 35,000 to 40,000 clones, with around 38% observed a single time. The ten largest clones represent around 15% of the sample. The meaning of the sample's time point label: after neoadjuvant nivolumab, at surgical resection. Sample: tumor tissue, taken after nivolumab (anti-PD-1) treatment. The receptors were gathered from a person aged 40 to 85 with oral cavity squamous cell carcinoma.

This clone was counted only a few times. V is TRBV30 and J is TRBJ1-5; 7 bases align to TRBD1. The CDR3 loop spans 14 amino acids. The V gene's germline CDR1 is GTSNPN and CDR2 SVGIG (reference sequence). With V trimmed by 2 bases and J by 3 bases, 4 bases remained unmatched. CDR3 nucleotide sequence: TGTGCCTGGAGTATCGGGACAGCCAATCAGCCCCAGCATTTT. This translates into CAWSIGTANQPQHF. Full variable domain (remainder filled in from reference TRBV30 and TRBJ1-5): SQTIHQWPATLVQPVGSPLSLECTVEGTSNPNLYWYRQAAGRGLQLLFYSVGIGQISSEVPQNLSASRPQDRQFILSSKKLLLSDSGFYLCAWSIGTANQPQHFGDGTRLSIL.

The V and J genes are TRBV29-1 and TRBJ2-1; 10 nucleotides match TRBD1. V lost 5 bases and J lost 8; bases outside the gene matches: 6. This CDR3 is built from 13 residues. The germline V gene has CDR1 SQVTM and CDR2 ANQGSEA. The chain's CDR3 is CSVQGTGEHEQFF. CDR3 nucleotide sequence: TGCAGCGTTCAGGGGACAGGGGAACATGAGCAGTTCTTC.

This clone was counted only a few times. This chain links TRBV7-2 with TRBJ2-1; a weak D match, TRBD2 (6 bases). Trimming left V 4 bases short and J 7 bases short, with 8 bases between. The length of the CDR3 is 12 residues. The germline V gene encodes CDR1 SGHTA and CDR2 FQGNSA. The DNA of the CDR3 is TGTGCCAGCAGCTCTAGCGAGAATGAGCAGTTCTTC. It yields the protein CASSSSENEQFF.

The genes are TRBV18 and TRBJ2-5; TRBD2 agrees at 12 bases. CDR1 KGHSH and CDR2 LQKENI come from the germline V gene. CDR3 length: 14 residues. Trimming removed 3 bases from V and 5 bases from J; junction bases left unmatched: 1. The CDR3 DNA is TGTGCCAGCTCACCGGGACTAGCGGGCGAGACCCAGTACTTC. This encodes CASSPGLAGETQYF.

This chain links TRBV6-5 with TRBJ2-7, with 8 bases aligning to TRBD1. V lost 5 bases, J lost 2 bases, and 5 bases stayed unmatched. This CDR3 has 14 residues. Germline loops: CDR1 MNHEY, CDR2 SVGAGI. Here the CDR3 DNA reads TGTGCCAGCAGTCCAGGGGGCGAGGCCTACGAGCAGTACTTC. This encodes CASSPGGEAYEQYF.

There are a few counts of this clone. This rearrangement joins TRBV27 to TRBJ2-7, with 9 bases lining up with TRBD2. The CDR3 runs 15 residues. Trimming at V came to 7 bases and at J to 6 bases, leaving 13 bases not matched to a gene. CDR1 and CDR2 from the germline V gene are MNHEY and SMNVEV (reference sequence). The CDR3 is CASTSSGLRGGEQYF. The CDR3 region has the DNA TGTGCCAGCACGTCGAGTGGTTTGCGGGGGGGCGAGCAGTACTTC.

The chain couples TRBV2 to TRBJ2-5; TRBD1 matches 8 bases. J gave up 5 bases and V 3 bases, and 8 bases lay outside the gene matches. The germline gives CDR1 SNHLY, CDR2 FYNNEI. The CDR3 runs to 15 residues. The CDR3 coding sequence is TGTGCCAGCAGTGACAGGGGGCTCACCGGGGAGACCCAGTACTTC. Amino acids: CASSDRGLTGETQYF. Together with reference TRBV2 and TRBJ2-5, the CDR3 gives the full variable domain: EPEVTQTPSHQVTQMGQEVILRCVPISNHLYFYWYRQILGQKVEFLVSFYNNEISEKSEIFDDQFSVERPDGSNFTLKIRSTKLEDSAMYFCASSDRGLTGETQYFGPGTRLLVL.